What follows are 21 T cell receptor beta chains derived from one specimen sequenced in a study of CD8+CD57+ T cells in acquired aplastic anemia. Genomic DNA, the template, was used for profiling of the TCR beta VDJ and CDR3. Each CDR3 protein gets one entry after TCRdb re-called the reads with MiXCR. This sample has about 220,000 distinct CDR3 sequences, with roughly 35% found just once. Material for sequencing was sorted CD4+, CD8+, or CD8+CD57+ T cells (not recorded which) from PBMCs. These receptors were taken from a human donor in good health, serving as a control.

The V gene is TRBV2, the J gene TRBJ1-4; D is possibly TRBD1 (6 bases). With 9 bases removed from V and 13 bases from J, the gap between germline ends came to 15 bases. The CDR3 loop spans 11 amino acids. Per germline, CDR1 SNHLY and CDR2 FYNNEI. CDR3 sequence: CASGGGQSLFF. The CDR3 region has the DNA TGTGCCAGTGGGGGGGGACAATCACTGTTTTTT.

This clonotype was recorded at least ten times. J is TRBJ1-2 and V is TRBV20-1; 8 bases agree with TRBD1. This CDR3 is 15 amino acids long. After removal of 1 base from V and 7 bases from J, the junction contained 11 bases not matched to a gene. CDR1 is DFQATT and CDR2 is SNEGSKA in the germline V gene (reference sequence). The CDR3 nucleotides read TGCAGTGCTAGAGCGCCGACAGGGGCTGGTCCTGGCTACACCTTC. Translating gives CSARAPTGAGPGYTF.

This clonotype came up a few times. With a much larger clone just one base away, this may be a read error. The rearrangement uses TRBV11-1 and TRBJ2-7, with 7 bases fitting TRBD1. Per the germline V gene, CDR1 is SGHAT and CDR2 is FQDESV (reference sequence). The length of the CDR3 is 17 residues. CDR3 bases: TGTGCCAGCAGCTCCACTTTTTGGGACAGCAAGACCTACGGGCAGTACTTC. It translates to CASSSTFWDSKTYGQYF.

The V gene is TRBV18, the J gene TRBJ1-1; tentative D call: TRBD1 (5 bases). V was pared by 8 bases and J by 6 bases, with 13 bases between. CDR3 length: 12 amino acids. The V gene's germline CDR1 is KGHSH and CDR2 LQKENI. DNA of the CDR3: TGTGCCAGCACCAACGGGGGTCCTGAAGCTTTCTTT. It yields the protein CASTNGGPEAFF.

This clonotype came up many times. This chain uses TRBV2 with TRBJ2-1; possibly TRBD2 for D (7 bases). Trimming pared 3 bases from V and 4 bases from J, leaving 13 bases between. The germline V gene encodes CDR1 SNHLY and CDR2 FYNNEI. The CDR3 is 15 amino acids. The DNA of the CDR3 is TGTGCCAGCAGTGAGGCGGGGGCCCGGTACAATGAGCAGTTCTTC. Protein product: CASSEAGARYNEQFF.

This clonotype was counted only a few times. A much bigger clone sits one base away, suggesting this may be a read error. This chain uses TRBV7-6 with TRBJ1-2, with a tentative D call TRBD1 (5 bases). The CDR3 contains 14 residues. CDR1 and CDR2 (germline): SGHVS, FNYEAQ. CDR3 protein: CACSYPGGIYGYTF. The CDR3 DNA reads as TGTGCCTGCAGCTACCCCGGGGGGATCTATGGCTACACCTTC.

This clonotype came up a few times. The genes are TRBV30 and TRBJ2-7, with D perhaps TRBD1 or TRBD2 (5 bases each). The germline V and J ends were trimmed by 1 base and 2 bases, with 15 bases remaining between them. The germline V gene has CDR1 GTSNPN and CDR2 SVGIG (reference sequence). The CDR3 runs to 15 residues. CDR3 sequence reads: CAWSAAGTTAYEQYF. CDR3 DNA sequence: TGTGCCTGGAGTGCTGCAGGGACCACGGCCTACGAGCAGTACTTC.

The rearrangement uses TRBV25-1 and TRBJ2-7, with D unclear. The germline gives CDR1 MGHDK, CDR2 SYGVNS. This CDR3 region has 12 residues. Trimming stripped 6 bases from V and 3 bases from J, with 9 bases between. In DNA, the CDR3 is TGTGCCAGCAGAGATAACGGCTACGAGCAGTACTTC. Translated, it gives CASRDNGYEQYF.

The table lists this clonotype with many counts. This chain connects TRBV2 to TRBJ2-1; TRBD2 matches 7 bases. Germline CDR1 and CDR2: SNHLY and FYNNEI. This CDR3 region has 14 residues. Trimming at V came to 10 bases and at J to 7 bases, leaving 13 bases not matched to a gene. The CDR3 region has the DNA TGTGCCATCCCGTCGGGGGGACTTGGGAATGAGCAGTTCTTC. The encoded protein is CAIPSGGLGNEQFF.

The V gene is TRBV11-1, the J gene TRBJ2-1, with D hard to call. Germline loops: CDR1 SGHAT, CDR2 FQDESV (reference sequence). This CDR3 has 17 amino acids. Trimming left V 3 bases short and J 9 bases short, with 24 bases between. The CDR3 is CASSLAYSLGLSFEQFF. Written as DNA, the CDR3 is TGTGCCAGCAGCTTGGCGTATTCTTTGGGTCTCTCTTTTGAGCAGTTCTTC. The whole variable domain, remainder taken from reference TRBV11-1 and TRBJ2-1, is EAEVAQSPRYKITEKSQAVAFWCDPISGHATLYWYRQILGQGPELLVQFQDESVVDDSQLPKDRFSAERLKGVDSTLKIQPAELGDSAMYLCASSLAYSLGLSFEQFFGPGTRLTVL.

This clonotype was seen ten or more times. The chain uses TRBV29-1 and TRBJ1-3; unclear D gene. CDR1 is SQVTM and CDR2 is ANQGSEA in the germline V gene. CDR3 length: 13 residues. The V end lost 2 bases, the J end lost 2 bases, and 7 bases lay between the germline ends. CDR3 protein: CSVERTAGNTIYF. The DNA for the CDR3 is TGCAGCGTTGAAAGGACGGCTGGAAACACCATATATTTT.

This clonotype was seen a few times. This sequence joins TRBV5-1 and TRBJ2-3; D is possibly TRBD1 (5 bases). The CDR3 extends over 14 amino acids. Germline V gene data show CDR1 as SGHRS and CDR2 as YFSETQ. V was shortened by 7 bases and J by 0 bases, with 12 bases between the two germline ends. The CDR3 DNA sequence: TGCGCCAGCCGAGACAGAACTAGCACAGATACGCAGTATTTT. It translates to CASRDRTSTDTQYF.

The chain combines TRBV7-3 with TRBJ2-1; a possible D gene is TRBD2 (5 bases). Germline V gives CDR1 SGHTA, CDR2 FQGTGA. This CDR3 has 15 residues. V was cut by 5 bases and J by 4 bases, with 15 bases left in between. CDR3 residues: CASSQAERRYNEQFF. CDR3 nucleotide sequence: TGTGCCAGCAGCCAAGCGGAGCGGAGGTACAATGAGCAGTTCTTC.

This clonotype was counted ten times or more. The chain recombines TRBV2 with TRBJ1-2; D remains unclear. Trimming stripped 3 bases from V and 8 bases from J, with 13 bases between. This CDR3 spans 13 amino acids. Germline-derived CDR1 and CDR2 are SNHLY and FYNNEI. The CDR3 DNA reads TGTGCCAGCAGTGAGTCAGGTGTGATAGGCTACACCTTC. It specifies CASSESGVIGYTF.

This clonotype was picked up many times. J is TRBJ2-7 and V is TRBV7-2, with D unresolved. Germline CDR1 SGHTA, CDR2 FQGNSA. The CDR3 totals 13 residues. The V gene lost 2 bases and the J gene lost 0 bases, with 5 bases spanning the gap. In DNA form, the CDR3 reads TGTGCCAGCAGCTTACAGGACTCCTACGAGCAGTACTTC. Protein: CASSLQDSYEQYF.

This clonotype was observed a handful of times. This chain connects TRBV9 to TRBJ1-1; TRBD1 aligns across 9 bases. CDR1 SGDLS and CDR2 YYNGEE come from the germline V gene. The ends lost 4 bases at V and 5 bases at J; junction bases unmatched: 9. The CDR3 runs 15 residues. CDR3 sequence: CASSLQGDRETEAFF. The CDR3 bases are TGTGCCAGCAGCTTACAGGGGGACAGGGAAACTGAAGCTTTCTTT.

The CDR3 nucleotides are TGTGCCAGCAGTTCCAGACAGGGAAACACCATATATTTT. Its protein is CASSSRQGNTIYF. This sequence joins TRBV6-6 and TRBJ1-3; possible D gene TRBD1, 5 bases. The germline CDR1 and CDR2 sequences are MNHNY and SVGAGI (reference sequence). The V gene lost 4 bases and the J gene lost 4 bases, with 8 bases spanning the gap. This CDR3 has 13 amino acids.

For this clonotype: The junction and the germline gene differ at one end; a read error may be behind it. This chain connects TRBV20-1 to TRBJ2-3; D is undetermined. Germline V gene sequence: CDR1 DFQATT, CDR2 SNEGSKA (reference sequence). The CDR3 sequence is 12 residues long. The CDR3 bases are TGCAGTGCTATACCGGGCACAGATACGCGGTATTTT. Its protein is CSAIPGTDTRYF.

This chain uses TRBV29-1 with TRBJ2-3, with 7 positions matching TRBD2. Losses at the gene ends were 1 base for V and 2 bases for J; bases not matched to a gene: 6. The germline V gene has CDR1 SQVTM and CDR2 ANQGSEA. The CDR3 totals 15 residues. In nucleotides, the CDR3 is TGCAGCGTTGAAGTTGGGGGGGTGGTCACAGATACGCAGTATTTT. Translation gives CSVEVGGVVTDTQYF.

The chain employs TRBV5-6 and TRBJ2-7, with 12 bases fitting TRBD2. This CDR3 region has 15 residues. The ends lost 4 bases at V and 9 bases at J; junction bases unmatched: 11. CDR1 and CDR2 from the germline V gene are SGHDT and YYEEEE. The CDR3, as DNA: TGTGCCAGCAGCAGGGGGACTAGCGGGTACGGCGGGCAGTACTTC. Its translation: CASSRGTSGYGGQYF.

This chain uses TRBV5-1 with TRBJ2-7; 7 bases match TRBD2. Germline CDR1 is SGHRS and CDR2 is YFSETQ. CDR3 size: 15 residues. V shed 0 bases, J shed 1 base, and the junction held 4 bases outside the gene matches. CDR3 in amino acids: CASSLAGTKSYEQYF. In DNA, the CDR3 is TGCGCCAGCAGCTTGGCCGGGACTAAGTCCTACGAGCAGTACTTC.